This T cell receptor (beta chain) is drawn from a study of blood T cell repertoires in COVID-19 (dated by TCRdb to 2019 to 2021). Regarding the complete study: Collaborator samples came from the United States, Italy and Spain and covered acute and convalescent phases of COVID-19. The prospective study material was composed of cDNA or gDNA derived from T cells, B-cell-depleted T cells, or PBMCs. The dataset comprised deeply sampled blood TCRbeta repertoires from subjects exposed to, actively infected with, or recovered from COVID-19. The repertoires were released in a freely available public database meant as a resource for research on the immune response to SARS-CoV-2. Samples were obtained from the ongoing ImmuneRACE study (first 160 participants) and from some 1,300 subjects provided by 6 global collaborators. The sample metadata nearly always contained a de-identified subject ID, COVID-19 status, age in years and sex. HLA class I and class II types, where available, came from metadata supplied by the sample provider rather than from assay-based typing.

TCRbeta CDR3 regions were amplified from genomic DNA by means of the immunoSEQ Assay, a bias-controlled multiplex PCR. Under the source paper's analysis protocol: The number of nucleated cells in each sample was estimated by amplification of reference gene primers within the assay. Sequence reads were collapsed and filtered to measure the absolute abundance of every unique TCRbeta CDR3 rearrangement. For each sample, productive Simpson clonality was calculated as the square root of Simpson's diversity index across productive rearrangements. In TCRdb, the immuneACCESS table is reduced to in-frame sequences with V and J assigned. These tables do not hold every clone; where another copy was compared, an unresolved V gene accounts for under half, and the others remain unexplained. That table is the source of V, J and clone size, and D and trimming were worked out from the DNA. Recorded for this sample are about 220,000 clones; 83% of them occurred a single time. The ten largest clones represent 3.6% of the sample.

The CDR3 goes from the cysteine to the phenylalanine over 15 residues. CDR3 DNA only is kept here, 45 bases in frame from base 1. V is clipped by 5 bases and J by 2 bases, and the sequence between their germline boundaries is 14 bases long. Sequences SGHVS (CDR1) and FNYEAQ (CDR2) are obtained from the germline V gene. The paper's findings and limits, for the study overall: The amount of clinical and demographic metadata varied by source and participant and was provided uncurated.

This clone was seen more than once but under ten times. The specificity of this receptor is unknown. There are no base qualities to consult, and no much larger clone falls within one base. Participants in the prospective study were aged roughly 18 to 100 years, lived in about two dozen United States geographic areas, and enrolled through a virtual design. In the prospective study, participants were assigned to cohorts based on the clinical history participants reported in a screening survey and a study questionnaire. Exposed participants had been in contact with someone with a PCR-confirmed or clinician-diagnosed COVID-19 case within 2 weeks of study entry. Each participant in the prospective study had whole blood, serum and a nasopharyngeal or oropharyngeal swab collected by mobile phlebotomists. Additional blood draws and questionnaires over a 2-month period could optionally be provided by prospective study participants. Blood samples from the prospective study were shipped frozen or at room temperature prior to DNA extraction.

The origin of this receptor is a middle-aged woman who had been exposed to COVID-19. The sample comprised PBMCs or T cells enriched from blood (not recorded which). The rearrangement combines TRBV7-6 with TRBJ2-3; the D segment could be TRBD2, given 6 matching bases. The CDR3 sequence is CASSPGGRLTDTQYF. In nucleotides, the sequence is TGTGCCAGCAGCCCCGGGGGACGGCTCACAGATACGCAGTATTTT.